Detailed here is one T cell receptor (beta chain). Its target is unknown. Per germline, CDR1 SGDLS and CDR2 YYNGEE. The CDR3 is 14 residues long. Trimming removed 0 bases from V and 7 bases from J, with 13 bases in between. This entry comes from a study of cytomegalovirus exposure and HLA in healthy donors. Study-wide points: A previous analysis found most TCR beta V segments productive roughly 87% or roughly 30% of the time. It was approximately 170 TCR beta chains that were listed as cytomegalovirus-associated. In a later analysis, donors in an Asian-associated ancestry cluster reportedly had fewer N-insertions in productive TCRs than the cohort mean. In vitro assays verified that a few CMV-associated chains recognized CMV antigens specifically.

Both 60 Vbeta primers and 13 Jbeta primers went into the PCR. The data were produced by immunoSEQ multiplex PCR, yet TCRdb's version contains in-frame clones alone and is incomplete. The data hold 60,000 to 70,000 clones, with about two thirds observed a single time. The sequenced sample consisted of PBMCs. This sequence was found in a man in his forties in good health and CMV-seropositive. The genes are TRBV9 and TRBJ1-2; D gene unclear. This CDR3 is CASSVEEGGSGYTF. The CDR3 nucleotides read TGTGCCAGCAGCGTAGAGGAGGGAGGATCTGGCTACACCTTC.